This entry concerns a single TCR beta chain. At the DNA level, this CDR3 is encoded by other sequences in the same sample as well. TCRdb's table, derived via immunoSEQ multiplex PCR, lists solely in-frame clones and lacks some. The data contain roughly 14,000 clones, more than 65% of them seen just once; the ten biggest clones take up roughly 30%. Treatment indicated: randomized to nivolumab then ipilimumab (arm A) or the reverse (arm B). Sorted cells were live CD3+CD8+, lacking CD19 and CD56, from PBMCs. This sample was included in a study of sequential checkpoint blockade in melanoma. V was pared by 6 bases and J by 7 bases, with 1 base of the junction left unmatched. The CDR3 consists of 13 residues.

J is TRBJ1-6 and V is TRBV23-1, with TRBD1 matching over 9 bases. TRBV23-1 is noted as an ORF with a role that remains uncertain. Sequencing used CD8+ T cells sorted from blood (inferred from file names), obtained from a patient given nivolumab and ipilimumab in sequence. This receptor was taken from a human donor with melanoma. CDR3 nucleotide sequence: TGCGCCAGCAGCGGACAGGGGAATTCACCCCTCCACTTT. The encoded protein is CASSGQGNSPLHF.